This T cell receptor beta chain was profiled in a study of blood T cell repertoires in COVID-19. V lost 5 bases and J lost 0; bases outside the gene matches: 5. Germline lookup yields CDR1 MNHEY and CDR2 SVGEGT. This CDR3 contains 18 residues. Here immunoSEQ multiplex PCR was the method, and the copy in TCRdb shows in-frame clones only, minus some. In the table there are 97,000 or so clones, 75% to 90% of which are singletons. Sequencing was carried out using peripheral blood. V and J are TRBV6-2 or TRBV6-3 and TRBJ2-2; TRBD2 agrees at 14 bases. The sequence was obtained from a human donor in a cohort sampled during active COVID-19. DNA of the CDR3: TGTGCCAGCAGTAACGGACTAGCGGGGGGAACGAACACCGGGGAGCTGTTTTTT. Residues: CASSNGLAGGTNTGELFF.